What follows are 30 T cell receptor beta chains derived from one specimen sequenced in a study of beta chain features in type 1 diabetes. Of the isolated RNA, all was reverse transcribed, and so the sequenced material was expressed TCRB transcripts. Clones were read by immunoSEQ multiplex PCR, and TCRdb kept only the in-frame ones, dropping some. The repertoire holds 400,000 to 500,000 clones, with approximately 13% as singletons. Sequencing input: naive CD4+ T cells from blood. These receptors came from a man in his thirties or forties in good health.

A few counts support this clone. The genes are TRBV7-2 and TRBJ2-7; weak D call: TRBD1 (6 bases). Germline CDR1 reads SGHTA; CDR2 reads FQGNSA. The CDR3 runs to 12 residues. V gave up 5 bases and J gave up 12 bases, with 17 bases separating them. This CDR3 is CASSVDRPLRYF. The CDR3 DNA is TGTGCCAGCAGCGTCGACAGGCCGCTGCGGTACTTC.

V usage is TRBV10-3 and J usage is TRBJ2-1; 8 bases fit TRBD1. The J segment lost 6 bases and the V segment lost 10 bases, leaving 17 bases of the junction unmatched. The CDR3 runs to 16 residues. The germline V gene encodes CDR1 ENHRY and CDR2 SYGVKD. This CDR3 is CATLGGRQGKSNEQFF. In DNA, the CDR3 is TGTGCCACCTTAGGGGGTCGACAGGGGAAATCCAATGAGCAGTTCTTC.

This clone was seen a handful of times. The J gene is TRBJ1-4, the V gene TRBV11-2; 7 nucleotides match TRBD1. The junction had 6 bases not matched to a gene; V was cut back by 5 bases and J by 3 bases. Germline V CDR1 and CDR2: SGHAT, FQNNGV. This CDR3 has 15 amino acids. The CDR3 coding sequence is TGTGCCAGCAGCCAAGCCGGGACAGCTAATGAAAAACTGTTTTTT. It translates to CASSQAGTANEKLFF. The full variable domain, its missing parts supplied by reference TRBV11-2 and TRBJ1-4, is EAGVAQSPRYKIIEKRQSVAFWCNPISGHATLYWYQQILGQGPKLLIQFQNNGVVDDSQLPKDRFSAERLKGVDSTLKIQPAKLEDSAVYLCASSQAGTANEKLFFGSGTQLSVL.

The V call is TRBV14, the J call TRBJ2-3, with 10 bases that match TRBD2. With V trimmed by 0 bases and J by 2 bases, 8 bases remained unmatched. The CDR3 extends over 18 amino acids. Germline CDR1 and CDR2: SGHDN and FVKESK. The DNA of the CDR3 is TGTGCCAGCAGCCAAGAAGCCCCACTAGCGGGGACCACAGATACGCAGTATTTT. Amino acid sequence: CASSQEAPLAGTTDTQYF.

V usage is TRBV2 and J usage is TRBJ2-7, with 15 bases matching TRBD2. Germline CDR1 and CDR2: SNHLY and FYNNEI. V lost 5 bases and J lost 6; bases outside the gene matches: 5. This CDR3 has 15 residues. The CDR3 here is CASSLPGLAGGEQYV. CDR3 in DNA: TGTGCCAGCAGTCTTCCGGGACTAGCGGGAGGCGAGCAGTACGTC.

The rearrangement joins TRBV4-3 to TRBJ2-3; tentative D call: TRBD2 (6 bases). Germline assignment: CDR1 LGHNA and CDR2 YSLEER. Trimming stripped 1 base from V and 2 bases from J, with 13 bases between. The CDR3 consists of 16 residues. CDR3 coding DNA: TGCGCCAGCAGCCAAGGCCGGGGGAGACTCACAGATACGCAGTATTTT. This gives the protein CASSQGRGRLTDTQYF.

The rearrangement links TRBV5-4 to TRBJ1-5; tentatively, D is TRBD1 (6 bases). The CDR3 runs to 14 residues. V lost 0 bases, J lost 4 bases, and 8 bases lay in between. The germline V gene encodes CDR1 SGHNT and CDR2 YYREEE (reference sequence). The CDR3 loop reads CASSLDGTNQPQHF. In DNA form, the CDR3 reads TGTGCCAGCAGCTTGGATGGGACAAATCAGCCCCAGCATTTT.

The chain has TRBV5-1 and TRBJ2-1, with TRBD2 matching over 12 bases. The junction had 11 bases not matched to a gene; V was cut back by 7 bases and J by 3 bases. Germline loops: CDR1 SGHRS, CDR2 YFSETQ. This CDR3 region has 17 residues. In DNA form, the CDR3 reads TGCGCCAGCTACCCTAGGACTAGCGGGATTCACTACAATGAGCAGTTCTTC. Amino acid sequence: CASYPRTSGIHYNEQFF.

V and J are TRBV30 and TRBJ2-1, with 11 positions matching TRBD2. Germline V gene lookup returns CDR1 GTSNPN and CDR2 SVGIG (reference sequence). With 2 bases clipped from V and 6 bases from J, the junction kept 6 bases outside the gene matches. The CDR3 loop spans 15 amino acids. This CDR3 reads CAWSPELAGANEQFF. CDR3 sequence (DNA): TGTGCCTGGAGTCCAGAACTAGCGGGAGCCAATGAGCAGTTCTTC.

This clone was detected only a few times. This rearrangement joins TRBV14 to TRBJ2-3, with 12 bases lining up with TRBD2. CDR3 length: 16 amino acids. Germline V gives CDR1 SGHDN, CDR2 FVKESK. The V segment lost 5 bases and the J segment 2 bases; nucleotides outside the gene matches: 5. Here the CDR3 reads CASSFRTSGATDTQYF. The CDR3 DNA reads as TGTGCCAGCAGCTTTCGGACTAGCGGGGCCACAGATACGCAGTATTTT.

This clone has more than one count but fewer than ten. The rearrangement joins TRBV21-1 to TRBJ2-5; the tabulated D call, TRBD2, remains unverified against the DNA. TRBV21-1 is a recognized pseudogene. This CDR3 has 15 residues. CDR3: CALKRLAGPQETQYF. CDR3 nucleotides: TGTGCCTTGAAGAGACTAGCGGGCCCTCAAGAGACCCAGTACTTC.

This clone was found a few times. This sequence joins TRBV7-2 and TRBJ1-4, with D perhaps TRBD1 (5 bases). The V end lost 5 bases, the J end lost 10 bases, and 23 bases lay between the germline ends. Germline V gene sequence: CDR1 SGHTA, CDR2 FQGNSA. CDR3 length: 16 residues. In DNA, the CDR3 is TGTGCCAGCAGCCCACGACAGACTCAATCGGGCGGAAAACTGTTTTTT. Translating it yields CASSPRQTQSGGKLFF.

The V call is TRBV9, the J call TRBJ1-1; D gene unclear. Germline V lookup: CDR1 SGDLS, CDR2 YYNGEE. The CDR3 has 16 amino acids. The germline V and J ends were trimmed by 3 bases and 4 bases, with 19 bases remaining between them. The CDR3 DNA reads as TGTGCCAGCAGCGCGCAGTCGCCCCCCATTCTCACTGAAGCTTTCTTT. Amino acids: CASSAQSPPILTEAFF.

This clone turned up a few times. The chain recombines TRBV7-9 with TRBJ2-2; possible D gene TRBD2, 6 bases. V was pared by 5 bases and J by 2 bases, with 12 bases between. The CDR3 is made up of 15 amino acids. CDR1 and CDR2 from the germline V gene are SEHNR and FQNEAQ (reference sequence). CDR3 DNA: TGTGCCAGCAGCGTCGGTAGCGGAAACACCGGGGAGCTGTTTTTT. It is translated as CASSVGSGNTGELFF.

The J gene is TRBJ2-3, the V gene TRBV29-1; tentatively, D is TRBD2 (5 bases). Deletions cut 7 bases from V and 2 bases from J, with 7 bases between. There are 11 residues in the CDR3. CDR1 is SQVTM and CDR2 is ANQGSEA in the germline V gene. The CDR3 region has the DNA TGCAGCGGGGAGACCACAGATACGCAGTATTTT. Its protein is CSGETTDTQYF.

The chain couples TRBV5-4 to TRBJ2-5, with TRBD2 matching 7 bases. The CDR3 covers 16 residues. V was pared by 1 base and J by 1 base, with 7 bases of the junction left unmatched. Looked up from germline, CDR1 is SGHNT and CDR2 is YYREEE (reference sequence). Here the CDR3 DNA reads TGTGCCAGCAGCTTGCGGCTAGCGGAATTCCAAGAGACCCAGTACTTC. Translated: CASSLRLAEFQETQYF.

This clone showed up just a few times. This chain links TRBV9 with TRBJ2-1, with a possible D match to TRBD2 (5 bases). CDR3 size: 15 residues. Germline assignment: CDR1 SGDLS and CDR2 YYNGEE. Trimming shortened V by 2 bases and J by 6 bases, and 15 bases separated the two germline ends. As DNA, the CDR3 is TGTGCCAGCAGCGTCGGGGTTACCCCAGGCAATGAGCAGTTCTTC. Amino acid sequence: CASSVGVTPGNEQFF.

This clone appeared a few times. This chain links TRBV9 with TRBJ2-3, with 7 bases matching TRBD1. Germline values: CDR1 SGDLS, CDR2 YYNGEE. This CDR3 region has 14 residues. Germline trimming cut 4 bases from V and 2 bases from J; bases unmatched to any gene: 4. The CDR3 region has the DNA TGTGCCAGCAGCCGGGACAGAGACACAGATACGCAGTATTTT. It encodes CASSRDRDTDTQYF.

The genes are TRBV9 and TRBJ2-1; 9 nucleotides match TRBD1. J gave up 9 bases and V 5 bases, and 12 bases lay outside the gene matches. Germline CDR1 reads SGDLS; CDR2 reads YYNGEE. This CDR3 contains 15 residues. The CDR3 DNA sequence: TGTGCCAGCAGTCCTTTGGGACAGGGAGGTGGTGAGCAGTTCTTC. This gives the protein CASSPLGQGGGEQFF.

About this clone: The same CDR3 is also encoded by other DNA sequences in this sample. V gene TRBV9 combines with J gene TRBJ2-1; no firm D call. This CDR3 spans 12 amino acids. Per the germline V gene, CDR1 is SGDLS and CDR2 is YYNGEE. V was shortened by 0 bases and J by 6 bases, with 4 bases between the two germline ends. The CDR3 DNA follows: TGTGCCAGCAGCGTAGCTTTCAATGAGCAGTTCTTC. This encodes CASSVAFNEQFF.

This clone was counted many times. The genes are TRBV30 and TRBJ2-7; 7 bases are a match to TRBD1. V lost 3 bases and J lost 2; bases outside the gene matches: 7. This CDR3 has 14 residues. Germline V gives CDR1 GTSNPN, CDR2 SVGIG (reference sequence). The CDR3 DNA sequence: TGTGCCTGGAGATTAAGGGACAGTACCTACGAGCAGTACGTC. Its protein product is CAWRLRDSTYEQYV.

The gene calls are TRBV9 and TRBJ2-1, with D unresolved. Germline CDR1 is SGDLS and CDR2 is YYNGEE. V lost 1 base, J lost 3 bases, and 11 bases lay in between. This CDR3 has 15 residues. The CDR3 DNA reads TGTGCCAGCAGCGTAATGGACGGATACTACAATGAGCAGTTCTTC. Translation gives CASSVMDGYYNEQFF. The full variable domain, with the rest looked up from reference TRBV9 and TRBJ2-1, is DSGVTQTPKHLITATGQRVTLRCSPRSGDLSVYWYQQSLDQGLQFLIQYYNGEERAKGNILERFSAQQFPDLHSELNLSSLELGDSALYFCASSVMDGYYNEQFFGPGTRLTVL.

This clone was seen a handful of times. Other DNA sequences in the same sample also yield this CDR3. The chain employs TRBV30 and TRBJ2-3, with D possibly matching TRBD2 (6 bases). Germline V gene lookup returns CDR1 GTSNPN and CDR2 SVGIG (reference sequence). The CDR3 extends over 13 amino acids. The germline V and J ends were trimmed by 1 base and 2 bases, with 7 bases remaining between them. The CDR3 DNA is TGTGCCTGGAGTGGGGACTCCACAGATACGCAGTATTTT. Encoded protein: CAWSGDSTDTQYF.

This chain uses TRBV10-3 with TRBJ2-1, with D uncertain. V was cut by 2 bases and J by 6 bases, with 2 bases left in between. Germline V gives CDR1 ENHRY, CDR2 SYGVKD. CDR3 length: 11 residues. CDR3 region: CAISEINEQFF. In DNA form, the CDR3 reads TGTGCCATCAGTGAGATCAATGAGCAGTTCTTC.

The chain carries TRBV4-3 and TRBJ2-1; D not certain. The CDR3 runs 14 residues. Per germline, CDR1 LGHNA and CDR2 YSLEER. Deletions cut 0 bases from V and 6 bases from J, with 9 bases between. For the CDR3, the DNA is TGCGCCAGCAGCCAAGATGGTAAAGTCAATGAGCAGTTCTTC. This translates into CASSQDGKVNEQFF.

The chain employs TRBV7-9 and TRBJ2-1; possibly TRBD1 or TRBD2 for D (5 bases each). The CDR3 totals 14 residues. V was clipped by 3 bases and J by 4 bases, with 10 bases between them. The germline V gene encodes CDR1 SEHNR and CDR2 FQNEAQ (reference sequence). The CDR3 loop is CASSLGTTYNEQFF. The DNA for the CDR3 is TGTGCCAGCAGCTTGGGGACCACTTACAATGAGCAGTTCTTC. Filled out from reference TRBV7-9 and TRBJ2-1, the complete variable domain reads DTGVSQNPRHKITKRGQNVTFRCDPISEHNRLYWYRQTLGQGPEFLTYFQNEAQLEKSRLLSDRFSAERPKGSFSTLEIQRTEQGDSAMYLCASSLGTTYNEQFFGPGTRLTVL.

J is TRBJ2-7 and V is TRBV19; D remains ambiguous. The CDR3 has 14 amino acids. Germline V lookup: CDR1 LNHDA, CDR2 SQIVND (reference sequence). V gave up 2 bases and J gave up 0 bases, with 8 bases separating them. The CDR3 DNA is TGTGCCAGTAGTATAAGGCAGAGCTCCTACGAGCAGTACTTC. As protein: CASSIRQSSYEQYF.

This clone was found a few times. This chain links TRBV6-6 with TRBJ1-5, with D tentatively TRBD1 (5 bases). Between the trimmed V and J ends, which lost 10 bases and 0 bases, there was a span of 13 bases. Looked up from germline, CDR1 is MNHNY and CDR2 is SVGAGI (reference sequence). CDR3 length: 14 amino acids. The DNA for the CDR3 is TGTGCCACCACACGGGACTATAGCAATCAGCCCCAGCATTTT. Its translation is CATTRDYSNQPQHF.

This clone was observed a few times. V gene TRBV29-1 combines with J gene TRBJ2-4; TRBD1 might be the D (5 bases). The germline V gene encodes CDR1 SQVTM and CDR2 ANQGSEA. The CDR3 consists of 12 residues. The V gene lost 6 bases and the J gene lost 3 bases, with 9 bases spanning the gap. CDR3 DNA sequence: TGCAGCGTGGGGCACAACAAAAACATTCAGTACTTC. This translates into CSVGHNKNIQYF.

The genes are TRBV19 and TRBJ2-2, with 8 bases that match TRBD1. Germline CDR1 reads LNHDA; CDR2 reads SQIVND (reference sequence). After removal of 1 base from V and 3 bases from J, the junction contained 1 base not matched to a gene. The CDR3 runs 15 residues. The CDR3 coding sequence is TGTGCCAGTAGTATAGGGACAGGGTACACCGGGGAGCTGTTTTTT. It encodes CASSIGTGYTGELFF.